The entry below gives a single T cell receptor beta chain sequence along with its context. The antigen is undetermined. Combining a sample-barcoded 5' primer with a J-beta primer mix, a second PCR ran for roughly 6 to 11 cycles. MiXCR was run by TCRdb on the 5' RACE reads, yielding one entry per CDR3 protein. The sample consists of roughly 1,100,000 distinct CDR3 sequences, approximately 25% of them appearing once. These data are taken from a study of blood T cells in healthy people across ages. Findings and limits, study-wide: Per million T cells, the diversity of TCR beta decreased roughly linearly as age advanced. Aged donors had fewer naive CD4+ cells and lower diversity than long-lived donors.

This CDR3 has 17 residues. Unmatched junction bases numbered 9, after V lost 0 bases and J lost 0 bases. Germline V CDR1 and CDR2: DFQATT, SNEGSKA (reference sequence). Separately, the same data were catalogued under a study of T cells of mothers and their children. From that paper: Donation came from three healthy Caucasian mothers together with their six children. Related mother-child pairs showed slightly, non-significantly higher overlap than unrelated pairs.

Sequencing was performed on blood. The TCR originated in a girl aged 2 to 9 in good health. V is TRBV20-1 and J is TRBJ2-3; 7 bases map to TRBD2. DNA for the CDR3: TGCAGTGCTAGAGATCGAATGGGAGGGACTAGCACAGATACGCAGTATTTT. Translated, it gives CSARDRMGGTSTDTQYF.